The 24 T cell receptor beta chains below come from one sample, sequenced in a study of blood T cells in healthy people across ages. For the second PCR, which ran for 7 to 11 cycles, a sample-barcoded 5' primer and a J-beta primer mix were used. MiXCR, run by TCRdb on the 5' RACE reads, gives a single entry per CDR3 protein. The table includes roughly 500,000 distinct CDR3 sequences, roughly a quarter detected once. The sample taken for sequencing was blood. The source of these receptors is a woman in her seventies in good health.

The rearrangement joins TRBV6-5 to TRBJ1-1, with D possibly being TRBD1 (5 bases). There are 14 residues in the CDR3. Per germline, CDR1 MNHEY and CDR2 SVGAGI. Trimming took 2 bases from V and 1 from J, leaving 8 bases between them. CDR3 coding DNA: TGTGCCAGCAGTTACCGACAGAAGAACACTGAAGCTTTCTTT. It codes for CASSYRQKNTEAFF.

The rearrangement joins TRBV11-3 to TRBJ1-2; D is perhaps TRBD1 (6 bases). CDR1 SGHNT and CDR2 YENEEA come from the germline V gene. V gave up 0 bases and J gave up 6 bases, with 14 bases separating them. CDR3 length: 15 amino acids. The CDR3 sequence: CASSLETGSIDGYTF. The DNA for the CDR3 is TGTGCCAGCAGCTTAGAAACAGGGAGTATCGATGGCTACACCTTC.

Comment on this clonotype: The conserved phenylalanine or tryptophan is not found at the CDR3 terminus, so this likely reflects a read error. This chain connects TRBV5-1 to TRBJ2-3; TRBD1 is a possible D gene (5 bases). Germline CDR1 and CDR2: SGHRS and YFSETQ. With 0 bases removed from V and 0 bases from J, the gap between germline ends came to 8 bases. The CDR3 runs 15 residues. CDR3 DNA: TGCGCCAGCAGCTTGGGCAGGGATAGCACAGATACGCAGTATTTA. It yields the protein CASSLGRDSTDTQYL.

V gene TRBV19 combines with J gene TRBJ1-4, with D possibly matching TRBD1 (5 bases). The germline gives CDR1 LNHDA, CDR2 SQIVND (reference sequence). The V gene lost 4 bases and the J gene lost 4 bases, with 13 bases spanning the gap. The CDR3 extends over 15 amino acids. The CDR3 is CASSTAGGSNEKLFF. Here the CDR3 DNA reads TGTGCCAGTAGTACCGCGGGGGGGAGTAATGAAAAACTGTTTTTT.

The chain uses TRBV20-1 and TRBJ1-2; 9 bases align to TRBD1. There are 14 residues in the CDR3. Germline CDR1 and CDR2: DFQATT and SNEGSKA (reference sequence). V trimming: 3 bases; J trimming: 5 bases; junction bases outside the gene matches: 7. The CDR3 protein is CSASREGQGYGYTF. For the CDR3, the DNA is TGCAGTGCTAGCCGCGAGGGACAGGGTTATGGCTACACCTTC.

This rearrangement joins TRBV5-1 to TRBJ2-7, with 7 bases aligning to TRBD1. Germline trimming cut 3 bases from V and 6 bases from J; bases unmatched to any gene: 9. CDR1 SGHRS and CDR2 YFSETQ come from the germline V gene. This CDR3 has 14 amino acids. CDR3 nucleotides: TGCGCCAGCAGCTCCGGACAGGTAAATCGCGAGCAGTACTTC. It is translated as CASSSGQVNREQYF.

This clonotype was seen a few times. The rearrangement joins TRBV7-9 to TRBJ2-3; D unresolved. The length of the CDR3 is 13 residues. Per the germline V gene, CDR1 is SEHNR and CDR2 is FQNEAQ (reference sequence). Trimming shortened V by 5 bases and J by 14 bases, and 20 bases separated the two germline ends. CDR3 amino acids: CASSQPTPRLWYF. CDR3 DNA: TGTGCCAGCAGCCAACCGACCCCCCGACTGTGGTATTTT. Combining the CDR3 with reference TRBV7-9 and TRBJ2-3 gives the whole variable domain DTGVSQNPRHKITKRGQNVTFRCDPISEHNRLYWYRQTLGQGPEFLTYFQNEAQLEKSRLLSDRFSAERPKGSFSTLEIQRTEQGDSAMYLCASSQPTPRLWYFGPGTRLTVL.

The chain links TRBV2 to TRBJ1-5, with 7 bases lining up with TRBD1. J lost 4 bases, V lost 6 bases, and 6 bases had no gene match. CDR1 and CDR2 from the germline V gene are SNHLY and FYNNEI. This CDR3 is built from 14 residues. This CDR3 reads CASRSGGENQPQHF. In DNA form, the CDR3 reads TGTGCCAGCAGGTCAGGGGGGGAAAATCAGCCCCAGCATTTT. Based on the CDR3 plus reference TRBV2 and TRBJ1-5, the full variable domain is EPEVTQTPSHQVTQMGQEVILRCVPISNHLYFYWYRQILGQKVEFLVSFYNNEISEKSEIFDDQFSVERPDGSNFTLKIRSTKLEDSAMYFCASRSGGENQPQHFGDGTRLSIL.

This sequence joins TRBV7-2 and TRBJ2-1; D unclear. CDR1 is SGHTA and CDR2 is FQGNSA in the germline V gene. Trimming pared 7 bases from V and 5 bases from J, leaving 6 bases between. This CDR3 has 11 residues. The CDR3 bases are TGTGCCAGCACTACCCACAATGAGCAGTTCTTC. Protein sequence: CASTTHNEQFF.

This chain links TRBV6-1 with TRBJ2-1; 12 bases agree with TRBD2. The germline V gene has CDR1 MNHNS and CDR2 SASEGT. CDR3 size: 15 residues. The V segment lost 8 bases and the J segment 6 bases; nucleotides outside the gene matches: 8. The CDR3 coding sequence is TGTGCCAGCTCCAGACTAGCGGGAGTAGGCAATGAGCAGTTCTTC. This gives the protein CASSRLAGVGNEQFF.

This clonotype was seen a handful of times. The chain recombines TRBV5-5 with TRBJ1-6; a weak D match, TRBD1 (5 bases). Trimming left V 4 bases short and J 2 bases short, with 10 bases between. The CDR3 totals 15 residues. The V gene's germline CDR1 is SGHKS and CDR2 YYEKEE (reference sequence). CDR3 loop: CASSEQVPYNSPLHF. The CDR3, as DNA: TGTGCCAGCAGCGAACAGGTTCCCTATAATTCACCCCTCCACTTT. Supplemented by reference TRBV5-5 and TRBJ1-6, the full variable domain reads DAGVTQSPTHLIKTRGQQVTLRCSPISGHKSVSWYQQVLGQGPQFIFQYYEKEERGRGNFPDRFSARQFPNYSSELNVNALLLGDSALYLCASSEQVPYNSPLHFGNGTRLTVT.

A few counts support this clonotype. CDR3 protein: CASSLGWGDSANYGYTF. The CDR3 DNA reads TGTGCCAGCAGTTTAGGATGGGGAGACAGCGCTAACTATGGCTACACCTTC. The rearrangement links TRBV12-3 or TRBV12-4 to TRBJ1-2; tentative D call: TRBD1 (5 bases). The CDR3 contains 17 residues. The ends were cut back, 1 base at V and 0 bases at J, with 15 bases in the middle.

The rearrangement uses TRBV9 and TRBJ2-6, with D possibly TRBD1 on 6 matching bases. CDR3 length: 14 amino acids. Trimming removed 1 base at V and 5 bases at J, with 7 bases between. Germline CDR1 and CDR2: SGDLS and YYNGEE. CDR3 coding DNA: TGTGCCAGCAGCGTACAGGGGTGGGCCAACGTCCTGACTTTC. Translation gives CASSVQGWANVLTF. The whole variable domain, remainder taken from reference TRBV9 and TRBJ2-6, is DSGVTQTPKHLITATGQRVTLRCSPRSGDLSVYWYQQSLDQGLQFLIQYYNGEERAKGNILERFSAQQFPDLHSELNLSSLELGDSALYFCASSVQGWANVLTFGAGSRLTVL.

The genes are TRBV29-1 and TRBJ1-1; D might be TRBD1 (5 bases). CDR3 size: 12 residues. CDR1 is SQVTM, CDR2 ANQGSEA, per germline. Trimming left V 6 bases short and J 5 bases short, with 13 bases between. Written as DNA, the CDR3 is TGCAGCGTGCTAGGGGACTGGACTGAAGCTTTCTTT. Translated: CSVLGDWTEAFF.

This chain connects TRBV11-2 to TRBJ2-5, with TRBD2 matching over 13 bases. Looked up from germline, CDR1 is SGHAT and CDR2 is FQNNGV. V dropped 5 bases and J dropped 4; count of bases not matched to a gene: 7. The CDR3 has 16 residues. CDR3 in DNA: TGTGCCAGCAGCAAAGGACTAGCGGGAGTAGGAGAGACCCAGTACTTC. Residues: CASSKGLAGVGETQYF.

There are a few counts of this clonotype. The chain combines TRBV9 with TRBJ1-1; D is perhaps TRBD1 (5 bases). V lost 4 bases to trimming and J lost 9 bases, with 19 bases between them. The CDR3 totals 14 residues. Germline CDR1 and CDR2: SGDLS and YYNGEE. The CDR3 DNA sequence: TGTGCCAGCAGCCCAACCGGGACGACGGACCAAGCTTTCTTT. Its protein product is CASSPTGTTDQAFF. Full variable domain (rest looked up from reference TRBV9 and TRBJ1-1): DSGVTQTPKHLITATGQRVTLRCSPRSGDLSVYWYQQSLDQGLQFLIQYYNGEERAKGNILERFSAQQFPDLHSELNLSSLELGDSALYFCASSPTGTTDQAFFGQGTRLTVV.

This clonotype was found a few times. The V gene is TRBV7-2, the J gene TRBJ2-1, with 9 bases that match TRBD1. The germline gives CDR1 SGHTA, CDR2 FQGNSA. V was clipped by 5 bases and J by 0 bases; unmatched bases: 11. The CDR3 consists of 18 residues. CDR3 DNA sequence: TGTGCCAGCAGCCCGAAAGGTGGGGACAGGGTCTCCTACAATGAGCAGTTCTTC. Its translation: CASSPKGGDRVSYNEQFF.

CDR3 sequence reads: CASSSKGQGALETQYF. The CDR3 DNA reads TGTGCCAGCAGCTCGAAGGGACAGGGGGCGTTAGAGACCCAGTACTTC. The rearrangement uses TRBV7-3 and TRBJ2-5, with 12 bases matching TRBD1. In germline, CDR1 is SGHTA, CDR2 FQGTGA. The CDR3 covers 16 residues. Trimming cost V 4 bases and J 4 bases; bases outside gene matches: 7.

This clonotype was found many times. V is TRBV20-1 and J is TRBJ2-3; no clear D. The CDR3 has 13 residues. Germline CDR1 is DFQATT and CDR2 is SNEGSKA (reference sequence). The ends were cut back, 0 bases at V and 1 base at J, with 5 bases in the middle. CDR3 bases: TGCAGTGCTAGAGAGTCCCGCACAGATACGCAGTATTTT. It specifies CSARESRTDTQYF.

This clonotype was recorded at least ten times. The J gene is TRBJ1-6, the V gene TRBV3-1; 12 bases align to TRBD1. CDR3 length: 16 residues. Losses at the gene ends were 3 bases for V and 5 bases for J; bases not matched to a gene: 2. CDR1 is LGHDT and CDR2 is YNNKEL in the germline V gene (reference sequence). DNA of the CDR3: TGTGCCAGCAGCCAGGGACAGGGGGCCGATAATTCACCCCTCCACTTT. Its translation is CASSQGQGADNSPLHF.

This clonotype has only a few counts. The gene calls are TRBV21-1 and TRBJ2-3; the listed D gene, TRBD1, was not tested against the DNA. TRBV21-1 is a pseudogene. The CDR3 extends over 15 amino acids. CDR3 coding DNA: TGTGCCAGCAGCCACGGACAGGCCAGGAGAGATACGCAGTATTTT. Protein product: CASSHGQARRDTQYF.

The CDR3 DNA follows: TGTGCCAGCAGGCGGACAGCAGAAGCTTTCTTT. This encodes CASRRTAEAFF. The chain uses TRBV7-9 and TRBJ1-1; a weak D match, TRBD1 (6 bases). Germline lookup yields CDR1 SEHNR and CDR2 FQNEAQ (reference sequence). The CDR3 extends over 11 amino acids. The V and J ends lost 6 bases and 8 bases respectively, with 10 bases between them.

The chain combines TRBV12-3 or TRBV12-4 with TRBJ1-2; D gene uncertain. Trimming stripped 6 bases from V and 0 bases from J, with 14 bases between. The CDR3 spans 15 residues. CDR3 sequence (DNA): TGTGCCAGCAGAAAGCTTGACACCCCTAACTATGGCTACACCTTC. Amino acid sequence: CASRKLDTPNYGYTF.

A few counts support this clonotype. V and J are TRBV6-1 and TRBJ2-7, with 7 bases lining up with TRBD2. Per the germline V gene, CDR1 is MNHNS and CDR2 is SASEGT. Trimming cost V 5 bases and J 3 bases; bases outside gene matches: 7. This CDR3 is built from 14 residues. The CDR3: CASSIELAVYEQYF. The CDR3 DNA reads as TGTGCCAGCAGTATCGAGCTAGCGGTCTACGAGCAGTACTTC.